One and the same sample provided the 30 T cell receptor beta chains below, sequenced in a study of Ad26.COV2.S vaccination and SARS-CoV-2 variants. Clones were sequenced by immunoSEQ multiplex PCR, and TCRdb holds only the in-frame ones, with some missing. In the table there are approximately 300,000 clones, just over 85% of which are singletons. Regarding treatment: approximately 18 received Ad26.COV2.S at low or high dose, single or two shots; 5 received placebo; per-sample allocation not given. The study sampled participants on day 63 after the first vaccine or placebo injection. The sample consisted of peripheral blood, taken in a trial of Ad26.COV2.S vaccine versus placebo. The receptors come from a person aged 18-65 years who received the Ad26.COV2.S COVID-19 vaccine or a placebo.

This clone was picked up a small number of times. The chain has TRBV7-9 and TRBJ1-1; D is undetermined. The germline CDR1 and CDR2 sequences are SEHNR and FQNEAQ (reference sequence). The CDR3 sequence is 15 residues long. V shed 7 bases and J shed 1 base, with 16 bases lying between them. The CDR3 spells CASTLARLRNTEAFF. The CDR3 nucleotides read TGTGCCAGCACCCTGGCGCGGTTACGGAACACTGAAGCTTTCTTT.

This clone was detected only once. The V and J genes are TRBV3-1 (or the pseudogene TRBV3-2) and TRBJ1-5; D is perhaps TRBD1 (5 bases). Germline CDR1 and CDR2: LGHDT and YNNKEL (reference sequence). The CDR3 extends over 15 amino acids. V gave up 1 base and J gave up 2 bases, with 9 bases separating them. CDR3 DNA: TGTGCCAGCAGCCAAGCCGACAGTTGCAATCAGCCCCAGCATTTT. This sequence encodes CASSQADSCNQPQHF.

The V and J genes are TRBV19 and TRBJ2-3; D may match TRBD1 or TRBD2 (6 bases each). Germline V gives CDR1 LNHDA, CDR2 SQIVND (reference sequence). This CDR3 comprises 16 residues. V lost 6 bases and J 3 bases, leaving 19 bases between the germline ends. CDR3 coding DNA: TGTGCCAGTAGACCCATGGGGGGCGCCTGGACAGATACGCAGTATTTT. Its protein product is CASRPMGGAWTDTQYF.

This clone occurred once. The chain carries TRBV27 and TRBJ1-1; D is unclear. Germline-derived CDR1 and CDR2 are MNHEY and SMNVEV (reference sequence). The CDR3 sequence is 14 residues long. V shed 6 bases and J shed 7 bases, with 18 bases lying between them. The CDR3 reads CASSLGVPLGEAFF. The CDR3 DNA reads as TGTGCCAGCAGCCTAGGAGTCCCCCTAGGTGAAGCTTTCTTT.

The CDR3 nucleotides are TGTGCCAGCAGCCACGACAGCGGGGGGCCTCACGAGCAGTACTTC. It yields the protein CASSHDSGGPHEQYF. The chain employs TRBV7-9 and TRBJ2-7; 9 nucleotides agree with TRBD2. CDR1 is SEHNR, CDR2 FQNEAQ, per germline (reference sequence). There are 15 residues in the CDR3. Trimming cost V 5 bases and J 5 bases; bases outside gene matches: 10. Full variable domain (rest looked up from reference TRBV7-9 and TRBJ2-7): DTGVSQNPRHKITKRGQNVTFRCDPISEHNRLYWYRQTLGQGPEFLTYFQNEAQLEKSRLLSDRFSAERPKGSFSTLEIQRTEQGDSAMYLCASSHDSGGPHEQYFGPGTRLTVT.

This clone was observed a handful of times. The chain recombines TRBV12-3 or TRBV12-4 with TRBJ2-7; D uncertain. This CDR3 is built from 11 residues. Trimming shortened V by 5 bases and J by 3 bases, and 5 bases separated the two germline ends. The CDR3 DNA is TGTGCCAGCAGTCCGGACTACGAGCAGTACTTC. Residues: CASSPDYEQYF.

The chain links TRBV3-1 (or the pseudogene TRBV3-2) to TRBJ2-7; D is ambiguous. Germline values: CDR1 LGHDT, CDR2 YNNKEL (reference sequence). The CDR3 sequence is 12 residues long. V was trimmed by 2 bases and J by 6 bases, leaving 8 bases between them. Here the CDR3 reads CASSQNSIEQYF. The CDR3 DNA sequence: TGTGCCAGCAGCCAAAACAGTATCGAGCAGTACTTC.

V usage is TRBV18 and J usage is TRBJ1-2; 7 bases match TRBD1. V shed 4 bases and J 0 bases; nucleotides not matched to a gene: 14. Germline values: CDR1 KGHSH, CDR2 LQKENI. The CDR3 is 18 residues long. DNA of the CDR3: TGTGCCAGCTCACTACAGGGGAGCTTCGGCTTGGCTAACTATGGCTACACCTTC. It translates to CASSLQGSFGLANYGYTF.

There are a few counts of this clone. Other DNA sequences in this specimen translate into the identical CDR3. The rearrangement joins TRBV5-1 to TRBJ2-5; 7 nucleotides match TRBD2. Germline V gene data show CDR1 as SGHRS and CDR2 as YFSETQ. The V segment lost 5 bases and the J segment 4 bases; nucleotides outside the gene matches: 8. This CDR3 comprises 14 residues. CDR3: CASSQERGGETQYF. As DNA, the CDR3 is TGCGCCAGCAGTCAAGAGCGGGGAGGAGAGACCCAGTACTTC. The full variable domain, in which reference TRBV5-1 and TRBJ2-5 provide the parts outside the CDR3, is KAGVTQTPRYLIKTRGQQVTLSCSPISGHRSVSWYQQTPGQGLQFLFEYFSETQRNKGNFPGRFSGRQFSNSRSEMNVSTLELGDSALYLCASSQERGGETQYFGPGTRLLVL.

Here the CDR3 reads CASSYGGSQPQHF. The CDR3 bases are TGTGCCAGCAGTTACGGGGGGAGTCAGCCCCAGCATTTT. The J gene is TRBJ1-5, the V gene TRBV6-5; D is possibly TRBD1 (5 bases). V lost 2 bases and J 6 bases, leaving 8 bases between the germline ends. The CDR3 is 13 amino acids. Germline V gives CDR1 MNHEY, CDR2 SVGAGI.

The rearrangement links TRBV19 to TRBJ1-6; 9 bases are shared with TRBD1. With 6 bases clipped from V and 3 bases from J, the junction kept 3 bases outside the gene matches. The CDR3 length is 15 residues. Germline assignment: CDR1 LNHDA and CDR2 SQIVND (reference sequence). The chain's CDR3 is CASSRGQGYNSPLHF. In DNA, the CDR3 is TGTGCCAGTAGCCGGGGACAGGGCTATAATTCACCCCTCCACTTT.

The chain joins TRBV9 to TRBJ1-3, with TRBD1 matching over 9 bases. Unmatched junction bases numbered 7, after V lost 3 bases and J lost 3 bases. This CDR3 comprises 16 residues. Germline V gene data show CDR1 as SGDLS and CDR2 as YYNGEE. The CDR3 nucleotides are TGTGCCAGCAGCGCTCATACAGGGGGCGGTGGAAACACCATATATTTT. Protein product: CASSAHTGGGGNTIYF.

This chain uses TRBV12-3 or TRBV12-4 with TRBJ2-3; D unresolved. V was shortened by 7 bases and J by 4 bases, with 12 bases between the two germline ends. The CDR3 totals 13 residues. The CDR3 here is CASTQRWADTQYF. As DNA, the CDR3 is TGTGCCAGCACCCAAAGGTGGGCAGATACGCAGTATTTT.

The chain joins TRBV12-5 to TRBJ2-5; D is unresolved. The CDR3 runs to 12 residues. Germline V gives CDR1 LGHNT, CDR2 FRNRAP. Trimming removed 0 bases from V and 6 bases from J, with 5 bases in between. The chain's CDR3 is CASGLVGKTQYF. DNA for the CDR3: TGTGCTAGTGGTTTGGTTGGGAAGACCCAGTACTTC.

This clone has a single count. The chain couples TRBV5-4 to TRBJ2-3; D might be TRBD1 (6 bases). The germline V gene has CDR1 SGHNT and CDR2 YYREEE (reference sequence). The CDR3 sequence is 15 residues long. Trimming removed 2 bases from V and 0 bases from J, with 10 bases in between. DNA of the CDR3: TGTGCCAGCAGCTTACCGGGACAAAGCACAGATACGCAGTATTTT. This sequence encodes CASSLPGQSTDTQYF. Full variable domain (remainder filled in from reference TRBV5-4 and TRBJ2-3): ETGVTQSPTHLIKTRGQQVTLRCSSQSGHNTVSWYQQALGQGPQFIFQYYREEENGRGNFPPRFSGLQFPNYSSELNVNALELDDSALYLCASSLPGQSTDTQYFGPGTRLTVL.

The rearrangement joins TRBV5-8 to TRBJ1-1; D is unclear. CDR3 length: 15 residues. The V end lost 1 base, the J end lost 1 base, and 11 bases lay between the germline ends. Germline assignment: CDR1 SGHTS and CDR2 YDEGEE. CDR3: CASSLSPQGNTEAFF. The CDR3 region has the DNA TGTGCCAGCAGCTTGTCTCCCCAAGGGAACACTGAAGCTTTCTTT.

This chain links TRBV12-3 or TRBV12-4 with TRBJ1-4, with D possibly TRBD1 on 5 matching bases. This CDR3 spans 13 amino acids. V shed 6 bases and J shed 12 bases, with 17 bases lying between them. The CDR3 coding sequence is TGTGCCAGCAGCAATGGGGCAGGGAGGCAACTGTTTTTT. This codes for CASSNGAGRQLFF.

The chain employs TRBV10-3 and TRBJ1-5; D is possibly TRBD1 (5 bases). Germline-derived CDR1 and CDR2 are ENHRY and SYGVKD. V was pared by 3 bases and J by 4 bases, with 16 bases between. The CDR3 length is 16 residues. The CDR3 DNA reads as TGTGCCATCAGTGATAACAGGCGAACCGATAATCAGCCCCAGCATTTT. It translates to CAISDNRRTDNQPQHF.

The rearrangement links TRBV6-5 to TRBJ2-7; tentatively, D is TRBD1 or TRBD2 (5 bases each). This CDR3 region has 15 residues. Germline values: CDR1 MNHEY, CDR2 SVGAGI. Trimming left V 6 bases short and J 0 bases short, with 15 bases between. CDR3 protein: CASSPSGTTSYEQYF. The DNA of the CDR3 is TGTGCCAGCAGCCCCTCCGGGACCACCTCCTACGAGCAGTACTTC.

DNA of the CDR3: TGTGCCAGCAGACAGTATGGCTACACCTTC. It specifies CASRQYGYTF. The V call is TRBV21-1, the J call TRBJ1-2; the table's D call of TRBD1 was not tested on the DNA. TRBV21-1 is marked as a pseudogene. This CDR3 contains 10 residues.

This clone turned up a few times. The chain carries TRBV7-2 and TRBJ1-1; D gene ambiguous. V lost 5 bases and J lost 5, with 18 bases in between. The CDR3 runs to 15 residues. Per germline, CDR1 SGHTA and CDR2 FQGNSA. DNA of the CDR3: TGTGCCAGCAGCCCCGAAATATACTCTAATACTGAAGCTTTCTTT. Amino acid sequence: CASSPEIYSNTEAFF.

The rearrangement joins TRBV7-9 to TRBJ1-1, with TRBD1 as a possible D gene (5 bases). Looked up from germline, CDR1 is SEHNR and CDR2 is FQNEAQ (reference sequence). V was clipped by 2 bases and J by 6 bases, with 10 bases between them. The CDR3 is 13 amino acids. The CDR3 sequence: CASSLQGSPEAFF. The CDR3 DNA reads TGTGCCAGCAGCTTACAGGGATCCCCTGAAGCTTTCTTT.

The V gene is TRBV18, the J gene TRBJ1-2; 7 nucleotides line up with TRBD1. This CDR3 comprises 13 residues. Per the germline V gene, CDR1 is KGHSH and CDR2 is LQKENI. V was pared by 5 bases and J by 6 bases, with 6 bases of the junction left unmatched. CDR3 nucleotides: TGTGCCAGCTCAACCGGACAGGTGGATGGCTACACCTTC. Amino acid sequence: CASSTGQVDGYTF.

This chain links TRBV12-5 with TRBJ2-3, with 11 bases lining up with TRBD2. V dropped 6 bases and J dropped 2; count of bases not matched to a gene: 1. In germline, CDR1 is LGHNT, CDR2 FRNRAP. The CDR3 consists of 14 residues. The CDR3 sequence is CASGTSGATDTQYF. As DNA, the CDR3 is TGTGCTAGTGGGACTAGCGGGGCCACAGATACGCAGTATTTT.

This chain joins TRBV29-1 and TRBJ2-6; D uncertain. The V end was cut by 3 bases, the J end by 4 bases, with 7 bases between. This CDR3 is 13 amino acids long. The germline CDR1 and CDR2 sequences are SQVTM and ANQGSEA. This CDR3 is CSVDAVGANVLTF. The CDR3 DNA is TGCAGCGTTGACGCCGTCGGGGCCAACGTCCTGACTTTC. The full variable domain, in which reference TRBV29-1 and TRBJ2-6 provide the parts outside the CDR3, is SAVISQKPSRDICQRGTSLTIQCQVDSQVTMMFWYRQQPGQSLTLIATANQGSEATYESGFVIDKFPISRPNLTFSTLTVSNMSPEDSSIYLCSVDAVGANVLTFGAGSRLTVL.

The rearrangement joins TRBV19 to TRBJ1-2; D gene unclear. V was trimmed by 1 base and J by 12 bases, leaving 9 bases between them. The CDR3 is made up of 11 amino acids. Germline loops: CDR1 LNHDA, CDR2 SQIVND (reference sequence). The chain's CDR3 is CASSIGVSHTF. CDR3 bases: TGTGCCAGTAGTATAGGAGTATCGCACACCTTC.

CDR3 region: CASSYSAGRGRETQYF. In DNA form, the CDR3 reads TGTGCCAGCAGTTACTCCGCTGGGAGGGGTCGCGAGACCCAGTACTTC. The chain recombines TRBV6-5 with TRBJ2-5; 7 bases agree with TRBD2. Germline V lookup: CDR1 MNHEY, CDR2 SVGAGI. The CDR3 covers 16 residues. Trimming at V came to 0 bases and at J to 5 bases, leaving 9 bases not matched to a gene.

The CDR3 region is CASSFKGQLNTEAFF. CDR3 DNA: TGTGCCAGCAGCTTTAAGGGACAGCTGAACACTGAAGCTTTCTTT. The V and J genes are TRBV6-4 and TRBJ1-1; 7 bases align to TRBD1. Germline lookup yields CDR1 MRHNA and CDR2 SNTAGT. J lost 0 bases, V lost 6 bases, and 7 bases had no gene match. The CDR3 is 15 residues long.

In its sample, this clone was seen many times. J is TRBJ2-7 and V is TRBV29-1; 11 nucleotides align to TRBD2. With 7 bases clipped from V and 6 bases from J, the junction kept 8 bases outside the gene matches. CDR1 and CDR2 (germline): SQVTM, ANQGSEA. This CDR3 is built from 13 residues. CDR3 DNA sequence: TGCAGCGCTGGACTAGCGGGTGGCACCGAGCAGTACTTC. It is translated as CSAGLAGGTEQYF.

The chain carries TRBV28 and TRBJ1-2; D uncertain. The CDR3 spans 13 residues. The germline CDR1 and CDR2 sequences are MDHEN and SYDVKM. V was cut by 3 bases and J by 4 bases, with 9 bases left in between. CDR3 in amino acids: CASSFGSSYGYTF. CDR3 DNA sequence: TGTGCCAGCAGTTTCGGGTCATCCTATGGCTACACCTTC.